These 3 T cell receptor beta chains share one sample of origin, sequenced in a study of blood T cell repertoires in COVID-19 (dated by TCRdb to the early 2020s). The library relied on the immunoSEQ multiplex PCR assay. This is the immuneACCESS table as TCRdb keeps it, with only in-frame sequences that have V and J called. A part of the clones is gone; compared with another copy, unresolved V genes explain less than half, and the rest is unexplained. For this sample there are 150,000 or so clones; more than 80% appear just once. In total, the top ten clones hold 11% of the sample. The specimen sequenced was peripheral blood. These receptors originate from a human donor in a cohort sampled during active COVID-19.

The chain carries TRBV4-3 and TRBJ1-4; D not certain. Germline values: CDR1 LGHNA, CDR2 YSLEER. Trimming pared 4 bases from V and 9 bases from J, leaving 21 bases between. The CDR3 loop spans 16 amino acids. CDR3 bases: TGCGCCAGCAGCCCCGGGGATGGGTCGTATACTCAAAAACTGTTTTTT. Encoded protein: CASSPGDGSYTQKLFF.

The chain links TRBV9 to TRBJ2-2, with TRBD1 matching over 8 bases. This CDR3 region has 15 residues. Trimming removed 5 bases from V and 7 bases from J; junction bases left unmatched: 10. Germline V gene data show CDR1 as SGDLS and CDR2 as YYNGEE. CDR3 nucleotide sequence: TGTGCCAGCAGTGCCGGGACAGGACGTGGCGGGGAGCTGTTTTTT. This encodes CASSAGTGRGGELFF.

This chain links TRBV27 with TRBJ2-5, with D perhaps TRBD2 (6 bases). Trimming removed 0 bases from V and 7 bases from J, with 9 bases in between. Germline V gene lookup returns CDR1 MNHEY and CDR2 SMNVEV (reference sequence). The CDR3 runs 13 residues. CDR3 protein: CASSLSYGGTQYF. The CDR3 DNA is TGTGCCAGCAGTTTATCGTACGGGGGGACCCAGTACTTC.